The 18 T cell receptor beta chains below come from one sample, sequenced in a study of cytomegalovirus exposure and HLA in healthy donors. The PCR contained 60 Vbeta and 13 Jbeta primers. Profiled with immunoSEQ multiplex PCR; TCRdb holds only in-frame clones, not every one. The table shows around 110,000 clones, with 65% to 75% occurring only once. The sequenced sample consisted of PBMCs. The origin of the receptors is a man under 40 in good health and CMV-seropositive.

The chain combines TRBV29-1 with TRBJ1-4; D possibly corresponds to TRBD1 (6 bases). Between the trimmed V and J ends, which lost 5 bases and 7 bases, there was a span of 14 bases. The CDR3 is 13 amino acids. Germline assignment: CDR1 SQVTM and CDR2 ANQGSEA. The CDR3 here is CSVLDRAGEKLFF. CDR3 coding DNA: TGCAGCGTTTTGGACAGAGCCGGTGAAAAACTGTTTTTT.

V usage is TRBV5-1 and J usage is TRBJ2-3, with 8 bases matching TRBD2. J was trimmed by 7 bases and V by 1 base; bases with no gene match: 5. The length of the CDR3 is 14 residues. CDR1 SGHRS and CDR2 YFSETQ come from the germline V gene. CDR3 sequence reads: CASSLSGGRNTQYF. CDR3 sequence (DNA): TGCGCCAGCAGCTTGAGCGGGGGCCGAAATACGCAGTATTTT.

This clone was counted once. This chain joins TRBV19 and TRBJ2-7, with TRBD2 matching over 9 bases. The germline gives CDR1 LNHDA, CDR2 SQIVND (reference sequence). The CDR3 is 14 amino acids. V was pared by 4 bases and J by 2 bases, with 3 bases of the junction left unmatched. In DNA, the CDR3 is TGTGCCAGTAGTAGCGGGGGGGACCCCTACGAGCAGTACTTC. Protein sequence: CASSSGGDPYEQYF. The whole variable domain, remainder taken from reference TRBV19 and TRBJ2-7, is DGGITQSPKYLFRKEGQNVTLSCEQNLNHDAMYWYRQDPGQGLRLIYYSQIVNDFQKGDIAEGYSVSREKKESFPLTVTSAQKNPTAFYLCASSSGGDPYEQYFGPGTRLTVT.

The gene calls are TRBV5-1 and TRBJ1-6, with D possibly TRBD1 on 6 matching bases. With 0 bases removed from V and 9 bases from J, the gap between germline ends came to 16 bases. Germline CDR1 SGHRS, CDR2 YFSETQ. The CDR3 runs 16 residues. The CDR3 is CASSLAQGSDGSPLHF. CDR3 coding DNA: TGCGCCAGCAGCTTGGCGCAGGGGAGCGATGGTTCACCCCTCCACTTT. The full variable domain, rest sourced from reference TRBV5-1 and TRBJ1-6, is KAGVTQTPRYLIKTRGQQVTLSCSPISGHRSVSWYQQTPGQGLQFLFEYFSETQRNKGNFPGRFSGRQFSNSRSEMNVSTLELGDSALYLCASSLAQGSDGSPLHFGNGTRLTVT.

This clone was recorded once. This sequence joins TRBV28 and TRBJ1-3, with 7 bases aligning to TRBD1. The J segment lost 3 bases and the V segment lost 7 bases, leaving 15 bases of the junction unmatched. This CDR3 is 17 amino acids long. Per germline, CDR1 MDHEN and CDR2 SYDVKM. DNA of the CDR3: TGTGCCAGCAAACCTCCCGGACAGGCTTCTCGTGGAAACACCATATATTTT. Protein product: CASKPPGQASRGNTIYF.

The V call is TRBV30, the J call TRBJ1-3; possible D gene TRBD1, 5 bases. Trimming removed 3 bases from V and 0 bases from J, with 9 bases in between. The CDR3 is 14 amino acids. Germline CDR1 reads GTSNPN; CDR2 reads SVGIG (reference sequence). The CDR3 loop reads CAWRAGSSGNTIYF. The CDR3 bases are TGTGCCTGGAGGGCAGGGTCCTCTGGAAACACCATATATTTT.

The gene calls are TRBV7-2 and TRBJ2-1; weak D call: TRBD2 (5 bases). CDR3 length: 16 residues. CDR1 and CDR2 from the germline V gene are SGHTA and FQGNSA. V dropped 0 bases and J dropped 6 bases, with 15 bases sitting between them. For the CDR3, the DNA is TGTGCCAGCAGCTTAGCGGTAGTGAGCGGCTTCAATGAGCAGTTCTTC. Protein: CASSLAVVSGFNEQFF.

The rearrangement uses TRBV10-3 and TRBJ1-2, with TRBD1 matching over 8 bases. This CDR3 region has 13 residues. Germline CDR1 ENHRY, CDR2 SYGVKD. Trimming removed 4 bases from V and 2 bases from J; junction bases left unmatched: 0. Written as DNA, the CDR3 is TGTGCCATCAGTGCAGGGGGCAACTATGGCTACACCTTC. It specifies CAISAGGNYGYTF.

The rearrangement links TRBV18 to TRBJ1-6; D uncertain. Germline lookup yields CDR1 KGHSH and CDR2 LQKENI. The V and J ends lost 2 bases and 0 bases respectively, with 8 bases between them. The CDR3 runs 16 residues. The CDR3 DNA reads TGTGCCAGCTCACCAGCGTTTAGCTCCTATAATTCACCCCTCCACTTT. Encoded protein: CASSPAFSSYNSPLHF.

The V gene is TRBV10-2, the J gene TRBJ2-7; 7 bases align to TRBD2. This CDR3 contains 14 residues. CDR1 and CDR2 from the germline V gene are WSHSY and SAAADI. The V segment lost 1 base and the J segment 3 bases; nucleotides outside the gene matches: 3. Here the CDR3 DNA reads TGCGCCAGCAGTGAGTTCCGCGGGGGCTACGAGCAGTACTTC. Translated, it gives CASSEFRGGYEQYF.

The rearrangement uses TRBV4-1 and TRBJ2-6; 12 nucleotides agree with TRBD1. Germline CDR1 is MGHRA and CDR2 is YSYEKL. Unmatched junction bases numbered 9, after V lost 3 bases and J lost 3 bases. The length of the CDR3 is 19 residues. The CDR3 loop reads CASSQPWGQGAGGANVLTF. In DNA, the CDR3 is TGCGCCAGCAGCCAGCCTTGGGGACAGGGGGCCGGTGGGGCCAACGTCCTGACTTTC.

This sequence joins TRBV7-9 and TRBJ2-2; a weak D match, TRBD2 (5 bases). The CDR3 runs to 16 residues. V was trimmed by 1 base and J by 0 bases, leaving 9 bases between them. CDR1 is SEHNR and CDR2 is FQNEAQ in the germline V gene (reference sequence). CDR3 DNA: TGTGCCAGCAGCTTAGGAGGGCTCGCGAACACCGGGGAGCTGTTTTTT. Protein product: CASSLGGLANTGELFF.

This clone was seen just once. The chain links TRBV5-1 to TRBJ2-7; 9 nucleotides align to TRBD1. This CDR3 has 14 residues. Germline V gene data show CDR1 as SGHRS and CDR2 as YFSETQ. With V trimmed by 0 bases and J by 7 bases, 5 bases remained unmatched. The CDR3 loop reads CASSLEQGAVEQYF. In DNA, the CDR3 is TGCGCCAGCAGCTTGGAACAGGGGGCTGTGGAGCAGTACTTC.

V and J are TRBV18 and TRBJ2-5; TRBD1 matches 12 bases. The germline gives CDR1 KGHSH, CDR2 LQKENI. V lost 2 bases and J lost 5; bases outside the gene matches: 9. The CDR3 is 17 residues long. CDR3 sequence reads: CASSPGAGTGGRETQYF. The CDR3 DNA follows: TGTGCCAGCTCACCAGGCGCGGGGACAGGGGGCCGGGAGACCCAGTACTTC.

The V and J genes are TRBV15 and TRBJ1-4; tentative D call: TRBD1 (6 bases). The CDR3 length is 15 residues. V lost 4 bases and J 4 bases, leaving 13 bases between the germline ends. The germline V gene encodes CDR1 LNHNV and CDR2 YYDKDF (reference sequence). This chain's CDR3 is CATSTPTGGNEKLFF. CDR3 in DNA: TGTGCCACCAGCACTCCGACAGGAGGTAATGAAAAACTGTTTTTT.

This chain joins TRBV7-2 and TRBJ1-2; D is unclear. Per germline, CDR1 SGHTA and CDR2 FQGNSA. The germline V and J ends were trimmed by 5 bases and 8 bases, with 15 bases remaining between them. The CDR3 covers 13 residues. CDR3 sequence: CASSPAGFGGYTF. CDR3 in DNA: TGTGCCAGCAGCCCGGCAGGATTCGGCGGCTACACCTTC. Variable domain in full (rest from reference TRBV7-2 and TRBJ1-2): GAGVSQSPSNKVTEKGKDVELRCDPISGHTALYWYRQSLGQGLEFLIYFQGNSAPDKSGLPSDRFSAERTGGSVSTLTIQRTQQEDSAVYLCASSPAGFGGYTFGSGTRLTVV.

This clone was counted a few times. This CDR3 is CASSSPGQGFYEQYF. The CDR3 coding sequence is TGTGCCAGCAGCTCACCGGGACAGGGGTTCTACGAGCAGTACTTC. The chain joins TRBV5-6 to TRBJ2-7; 10 bases are shared with TRBD1. This CDR3 contains 15 residues. V trimming: 3 bases; J trimming: 3 bases; junction bases outside the gene matches: 6. Germline values: CDR1 SGHDT, CDR2 YYEEEE.

The chain joins TRBV6-1 to TRBJ2-7; D perhaps matches TRBD1 (7 bases). Trimming cost V 1 base and J 2 bases, with 15 bases left between them. Per germline, CDR1 MNHNS and CDR2 SASEGT. The CDR3 consists of 16 residues. CDR3: CASSEDRAGGTYEQYF. The CDR3 coding sequence is TGTGCCAGCAGTGAAGATCGGGCAGGGGGGACCTACGAGCAGTACTTC.